These 22 T cell receptor beta chains came from one sample sequenced in a study of T cells in women clearing cervical HPV infection. Some clones are missing from TCRdb's copy, which holds only in-frame ones; the method was immunoSEQ multiplex PCR. The specimen's table records some 40,000 clones. Sequencing input: blood buffy coat. These TCRs come from a woman between 18 and 69 years old with a cervical HPV16 infection that either progressed to CIN3+ or cleared (not recorded which).

Note on this clone: The read comes to an end 3 residues before the CDR3 does, leaving the germline J gene to fill in the end. The J gene is TRBJ1-2, the V gene TRBV20-1; 7 nucleotides agree with TRBD1. CDR3 size: 13 residues. V trimming: 3 bases; J trimming: 1 base; junction bases outside the gene matches: 2. The germline gives CDR1 DFQATT, CDR2 SNEGSKA (reference sequence). CDR3 loop: CSARAGGNYGYTF. The sequenced part of the CDR3 DNA is TGCAGTGCTAGGGCAGGGGGTAACTATGGC.

As to this clone: The read ends 3 residues early relative to the CDR3; the germline J gene fills the gap. The V and J genes are TRBV10-3 and TRBJ2-6; possible D gene TRBD1, 5 bases. V lost 3 bases, J lost 4 bases, and 16 bases lay in between. CDR3 size: 17 residues. Germline values: CDR1 ENHRY, CDR2 SYGVKD. The CDR3 spells CAISDGRVSPGANVLTF. CDR3 DNA (partial): TGTGCCATCAGTGACGGCAGGGTAAGTCCCGGGGCCAACGTC.

With regard to this clone: The sequenced fragment ends 3 residues before the CDR3 boundary, so the rest is inferred from the germline J gene. The rearrangement links TRBV2 to TRBJ2-2; 11 bases fit TRBD1. The CDR3 totals 16 residues. CDR1 SNHLY and CDR2 FYNNEI come from the germline V gene. J was trimmed by 2 bases and V by 8 bases; bases with no gene match: 7. The CDR3 protein is CASGGGTGGNTGELFF. CDR3 bases read: TGTGCCAGCGGGGGGGGGACAGGGGGAAACACCGGGGAG.

Turning to this clone: An end of the junction does not agree with germline; a read error may underlie this. The read ends 3 residues shy of where the CDR3 ends; the end is completed using the germline J gene. V gene TRBV7-3 combines with J gene TRBJ2-1, with 10 bases matching TRBD2. This CDR3 has 15 amino acids. Germline CDR1 reads SGHTA; CDR2 reads FQGTGA. The CDR3 bases that were read are TGTGCCAGCAGCCTAACTAGCGGGATAGGTAATGAG. It is translated as CASSLTSGIGNE. In full, the CDR3 reads CASSLTSGIGNEQFF.

CDR3 in amino acids: CASSVSGLNQPQHF. CDR3 DNA, as far as it was read: TGTGCCAGCAGTGTCTCAGGGCTAAATCAGCCC. This rearrangement joins TRBV2 to TRBJ1-5; a possible D gene is TRBD1 (5 bases). The read stops 3 residues short of the end of the CDR3; the missing end is completed from the germline J gene. CDR1 is SNHLY and CDR2 is FYNNEI in the germline V gene. CDR3 size: 14 residues. Deletions cut 4 bases from V and 4 bases from J, with 11 bases between.

Incomplete CDR3 DNA: TGTGCCAGCAGCTTGGGTACAATTCTCAATGAG. Amino acid sequence: CASSLGTILNE. In full, the CDR3 reads CASSLGTILNEQFF. The chain is built from TRBV5-6 and TRBJ2-1; D not certain. With the read ending 3 residues before the CDR3 end, the germline J gene is used to fill in that end. Trimming stripped 0 bases from V and 6 bases from J, with 10 bases between. Germline V gene data show CDR1 as SGHDT and CDR2 as YYEEEE. This CDR3 has 14 residues. Full variable domain (remainder filled in from reference TRBV5-6 and TRBJ2-1): DAGVTQSPTHLIKTRGQQVTLRCSPKSGHDTVSWYQQALGQGPQFIFQYYEEEERQRGNFPDRFSGHQFPNYSSELNVNALLLGDSALYLCASSLGTILNEQFFGPGTRLTVL.

Points on this clone: The CDR3 end lies 3 residues beyond the end of the read and is filled in from the germline J gene. This rearrangement joins TRBV20-1 to TRBJ2-3, with TRBD2 matching 13 bases. CDR1 DFQATT and CDR2 SNEGSKA come from the germline V gene (reference sequence). This CDR3 spans 15 amino acids. The junction had 3 bases not matched to a gene; V was cut back by 2 bases and J by 4 bases. The CDR3 bases that were read are TGCAGTGCTAGACGGACTAGCGGGAGCTCAGATACG. This translates into CSARRTSGSSDT. The whole CDR3 region reads CSARRTSGSSDTQYF.

Of note for this clone: The read finishes 3 residues shy of the CDR3 end, and the germline J gene is used to complete it. V is TRBV6-2 or TRBV6-3 and J is TRBJ2-5; 10 nucleotides match TRBD2. The CDR3 contains 16 residues. CDR1 and CDR2 (germline): MNHEY, SVGEGT. V shed 0 bases, J shed 1 base, and the junction held 2 bases outside the gene matches. The sequenced part of the CDR3 DNA is TGTGCCAGCAGTTACTCTGCTAGCGGGGGCCAAGAGACC. Its translation is CASSYSASGGQET. The complete CDR3 sequence is CASSYSASGGQETQYF.

Comments on this clone: Read coverage stops 3 residues before the CDR3 terminus; the germline J gene supplies the remainder. V and J are TRBV20-1 and TRBJ2-2; 9 positions agree with TRBD2. CDR3 length: 17 residues. Per germline, CDR1 DFQATT and CDR2 SNEGSKA (reference sequence). The junction had 12 bases not matched to a gene; V was cut back by 2 bases and J by 5 bases. The CDR3 spells CSARWVSGGFITGELFF. Incomplete CDR3 DNA: TGCAGTGCTAGATGGGTTAGCGGGGGTTTTATAACCGGGGAG.

About this clone: The read comes to an end 3 residues before the CDR3 does, leaving the germline J gene to fill in the end. This sequence joins TRBV15 and TRBJ1-6; tentatively, D is TRBD1 (5 bases). The CDR3 totals 13 residues. Looked up from germline, CDR1 is LNHNV and CDR2 is YYDKDF (reference sequence). Deletions cut 3 bases from V and 10 bases from J, with 10 bases between. CDR3 region: CATSRSRESPLHF. CDR3 bases read: TGTGCCACCAGCAGGTCCAGGGAATCACCC.

A remark on this clone: The read finishes 3 residues shy of the CDR3 end, and the germline J gene is used to complete it. The chain has TRBV30 and TRBJ2-7; 10 bases match TRBD2. The V gene's germline CDR1 is GTSNPN and CDR2 SVGIG (reference sequence). J lost 2 bases, V lost 3 bases, and 1 base had no gene match. The CDR3 runs 13 residues. The CDR3 sequence is CAWSSGRAYEQYF. The DNA read from the CDR3 is TGTGCCTGGAGCAGCGGGAGGGCCTACGAG.

A note on this clone: Coverage ceases 3 residues before the CDR3 finishes, and the germline J gene fills in the end. The genes are TRBV5-1 and TRBJ2-7, with 7 positions matching TRBD1. The CDR3 contains 15 residues. Losses at the gene ends were 3 bases for V and 1 base for J; bases not matched to a gene: 7. Per germline, CDR1 SGHRS and CDR2 YFSETQ. CDR3 sequence reads: CASSWSDRVSYEQYF. CDR3 DNA, as far as it was read: TGCGCCAGCAGCTGGTCCGACAGGGTTTCCTACGAG.

A remark on this clone: The CDR3 end lies 3 residues beyond the end of the read and is filled in from the germline J gene. V and J are TRBV7-3 and TRBJ1-1; tentative D call: TRBD1 (5 bases). The length of the CDR3 is 13 residues. V was shortened by 5 bases and J by 3 bases, with 10 bases between the two germline ends. Germline V gene sequence: CDR1 SGHTA, CDR2 FQGTGA. The sequenced part of the CDR3 DNA is TGTGCCAGCAGCCGCAGGGCGGACACTGAA. This gives the protein CASSRRADTE. The whole CDR3 sequence is CASSRRADTEAFF.

As regards this clone: The read finishes 3 residues shy of the CDR3 end, and the germline J gene is used to complete it. The chain employs TRBV19 and TRBJ2-7, with 7 bases lining up with TRBD2. This CDR3 spans 13 amino acids. Germline lookup yields CDR1 LNHDA and CDR2 SQIVND (reference sequence). Unmatched junction bases numbered 3, after V lost 5 bases and J lost 2 bases. The sequenced CDR3 bases are TGTGCCAGTAGTGGGCTAGCGGCCTACGAG. It translates to CASSGLAAYE. The CDR3 as a whole reads CASSGLAAYEQYF. Complete variable domain (other parts from reference TRBV19 and TRBJ2-7): DGGITQSPKYLFRKEGQNVTLSCEQNLNHDAMYWYRQDPGQGLRLIYYSQIVNDFQKGDIAEGYSVSREKKESFPLTVTSAQKNPTAFYLCASSGLAAYEQYFGPGTRLTVT.

Concerning this clone: The CDR3 end falls 3 residues outside the read, so it is completed with the germline J gene. The rearrangement joins TRBV10-3 to TRBJ2-7; tentative D call: TRBD1 (6 bases). Trimming left V 6 bases short and J 4 bases short, with 16 bases between. CDR3 length equals 14 residues. Per germline, CDR1 ENHRY and CDR2 SYGVKD. The sequenced CDR3 bases are TGTGCCATCAGGGGGGCGGCGACGACTTACGAG. It codes for CAIRGAATTYE. The full CDR3 reads CAIRGAATTYEQYF.

As for this clone: The read ends 3 residues early relative to the CDR3; the germline J gene fills the gap. V gene TRBV9 combines with J gene TRBJ2-7; a possible D gene is TRBD1 (5 bases). CDR1 and CDR2 (germline): SGDLS, YYNGEE. The CDR3 runs to 15 residues. V was clipped by 0 bases and J by 1 base, with 11 bases between them. The covered CDR3 bases are TGTGCCAGCAGCGTAGGGGGCGGCAGATCCTACGAG. It codes for CASSVGGGRSYE. The full CDR3 sequence reads CASSVGGGRSYEQYF.

A note on this clone: The read gets to within 3 residues of the CDR3 end, and the germline J gene fills in the rest. The chain carries TRBV18 and TRBJ2-5; D is perhaps TRBD1 (5 bases). The germline V gene encodes CDR1 KGHSH and CDR2 LQKENI. CDR3 size: 15 residues. The V end lost 3 bases, the J end lost 4 bases, and 15 bases lay between the germline ends. The CDR3 bases that were read are TGTGCCAGCTCACCCGACAGCTATGAAGGAGAGACC. Protein sequence: CASSPDSYEGET. The whole CDR3 reads CASSPDSYEGETQYF. Using reference TRBV18 and TRBJ2-5 for the parts outside the CDR3, the full variable domain is NAGVMQNPRHLVRRRGQEARLRCSPMKGHSHVYWYRQLPEEGLKFMVYLQKENIIDESGMPKERFSAEFPKEGPSILRIQQVVRGDSAAYFCASSPDSYEGETQYFGPGTRLLVL.

Comment on this clone: The read terminates 3 residues ahead of where the CDR3 ends, so the germline J gene completes it. The genes are TRBV10-3 and TRBJ1-6; D gene unclear. This CDR3 contains 14 residues. Trimming removed 4 bases from V and 1 base from J, with 5 bases in between. CDR1 ENHRY and CDR2 SYGVKD come from the germline V gene. The CDR3 here is CAISGASYNSPLHF. The CDR3 DNA, read in part, is TGTGCCATCAGTGGGGCGTCCTATAATTCACCC.

In the case of this clone: The read ends 3 residues shy of where the CDR3 ends; the end is completed using the germline J gene. This chain uses TRBV19 with TRBJ2-1; 7 nucleotides match TRBD1. V shed 2 bases and J 5 bases; nucleotides not matched to a gene: 3. This CDR3 comprises 14 residues. Germline V gene data show CDR1 as LNHDA and CDR2 as SQIVND (reference sequence). The covered CDR3 bases are TGTGCCAGTAGTATATACACAGGGGACAATGAG. It is translated as CASSIYTGDNE. The whole CDR3 region reads CASSIYTGDNEQFF.

The DNA read from the CDR3 is TGTGCCAGCAGCTTAGTACGGGGAGAAACAGATACC. Amino acid sequence: CASSLVRGETDT. The entire CDR3 reads CASSLVRGETDTYTF. The rearrangement joins TRBV7-6 to TRBJ1-2; unclear D gene. The read halts 3 residues ahead of the CDR3 end, with the missing end drawn from the germline J gene. The CDR3 spans 15 residues. Germline V gene lookup returns CDR1 SGHVS and CDR2 FNYEAQ. The full variable domain, rest sourced from reference TRBV7-6 and TRBJ1-2, is GAGVSQSPRYKVTKRGQDVALRCDPISGHVSLYWYRQALGQGPEFLTYFNYEAQQDKSGLPNDRFSAERPEGSISTLTIQRTEQRDSAMYRCASSLVRGETDTYTFGSGTRLTVV.

In the case of this clone: The read ends 3 residues shy of where the CDR3 ends; the end is completed using the germline J gene. The chain uses TRBV9 and TRBJ2-3, with D possibly matching TRBD1 (5 bases). CDR1 and CDR2 (germline): SGDLS, YYNGEE. The CDR3 is 13 residues long. The sequenced CDR3 bases are TGTGCCAGCAGCGTAGGGGCGTCAGGGACG. The encoded protein is CASSVGASGT. From start to end, the CDR3 is CASSVGASGTQYF.

Of note for this clone: The read ends 3 residues shy of where the CDR3 ends; the end is completed using the germline J gene. The gene calls are TRBV7-6 and TRBJ2-3; 9 positions match TRBD2. The CDR3 contains 15 residues. Looked up from germline, CDR1 is SGHVS and CDR2 is FNYEAQ. Unmatched junction bases numbered 4, after V lost 2 bases and J lost 4 bases. CDR3 loop: CASSLLAGKPDTQYF. CDR3 bases read: TGTGCCAGCAGCTTACTAGCGGGAAAACCAGATACG.